This T cell receptor beta chain originates from a study of Graves' ophthalmopathy and Graves' hyperthyroidism. CDR3 size: 15 residues. Trimming removed 0 bases from V and 6 bases from J, with 16 bases in between. Germline CDR1 reads SGDLS; CDR2 reads YYNGEE. The authors defined stable hyperthyroidism as no ophthalmopathy within 18 months of follow-up. The authors enrolled newly diagnosed hyperthyroidism patients aged 18 to 65 with under 2 months' duration. Points on this clonotype: What it binds is not known.

Study-wide findings and caveats: A classifier, a 13-signature model, separated ophthalmopathy from stable hyperthyroidism with roughly 90% sensitivity and 75% to 83% specificity. Blood was where most expanded thyroid clonotypes above 0.001 frequency also turned up.

RNA transcripts served as template for amplifying TCR beta CDR3 sequences. First-round RT-PCR used HTBI primers; second-round multiplex PCR followed. MiXCR, run by TCRdb on the multiplex PCR reads, gives a single entry per CDR3 protein. The repertoire consists of a few hundred thousand distinct CDR3 sequences, with 20% to 25% occurring once and the leading ten covering around 3%. The sequenced material came from peripheral blood. The clonotype was recovered from a woman aged 18-35 years with stable Graves' hyperthyroidism. The rearrangement links TRBV9 to TRBJ2-7; D perhaps matches TRBD2 (6 bases). The CDR3, as DNA: TGTGCCAGCAGCGTAGGTGGGGGGTTTGGGGGCGAGCAGTACTTC. This sequence encodes CASSVGGGFGGEQYF. Supplemented by reference TRBV9 and TRBJ2-7, the full variable domain reads DSGVTQTPKHLITATGQRVTLRCSPRSGDLSVYWYQQSLDQGLQFLIQYYNGEERAKGNILERFSAQQFPDLHSELNLSSLELGDSALYFCASSVGGGFGGEQYFGPGTRLTVT.